This TCR beta chain is drawn from a study of blood T cell repertoires in COVID-19. Study-wide background: The samples span acute and convalescent COVID-19 from the United States, Italy and Spain. The cDNA or gDNA used as material had been derived from T cells, B-cell-depleted T cells, or PBMCs.

Original processing methods: The assay estimated nucleated cells by amplifying reference gene primers. Profiling relied on immunoSEQ multiplex PCR, and the TCRdb table lists in-frame clones only, not all of them. V, J and clone size reflect that table, while D and trimming were determined from the DNA. The data hold about 24,000 clones, with about 81% observed a single time. CDR1 is SGHRS, CDR2 YFSETQ, per germline. J lost 6 bases, V lost 4 bases, and 7 bases had no gene match. CDR3 size: 15 residues. The rearrangement joins TRBV5-1 to TRBJ2-2; 9 nucleotides match TRBD1. The sample taken for sequencing was peripheral blood. The TCR was taken from a human donor in a cohort sampled during active COVID-19. In DNA, the CDR3 is TGCGCCAGCAGCCTGGGACAGGGTTGGGCCGGGGAGCTGTTTTTT. Protein: CASSLGQGWAGELFF.